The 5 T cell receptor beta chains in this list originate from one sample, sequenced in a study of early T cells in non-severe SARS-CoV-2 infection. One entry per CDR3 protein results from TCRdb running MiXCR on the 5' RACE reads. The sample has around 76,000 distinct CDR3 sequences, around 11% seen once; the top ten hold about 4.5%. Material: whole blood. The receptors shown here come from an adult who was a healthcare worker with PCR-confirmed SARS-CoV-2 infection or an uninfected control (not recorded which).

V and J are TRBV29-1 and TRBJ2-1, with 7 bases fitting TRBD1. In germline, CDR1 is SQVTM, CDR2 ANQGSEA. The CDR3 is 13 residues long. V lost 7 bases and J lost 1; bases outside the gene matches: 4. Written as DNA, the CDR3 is TGCAGCGGGACAGGCGGGTCCTACAATGAGCAGTTCTTC. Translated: CSGTGGSYNEQFF.

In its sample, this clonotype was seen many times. The CDR3 spells CASSDRVLDEQYF. CDR3 DNA: TGTGCCAGCAGCGACAGGGTTTTGGACGAGCAGTACTTC. This chain joins TRBV2 and TRBJ2-7, with TRBD1 identical over 7 bases. The CDR3 totals 13 residues. Germline CDR1 reads SNHLY; CDR2 reads FYNNEI. Germline trimming cut 6 bases from V and 5 bases from J; bases unmatched to any gene: 7.

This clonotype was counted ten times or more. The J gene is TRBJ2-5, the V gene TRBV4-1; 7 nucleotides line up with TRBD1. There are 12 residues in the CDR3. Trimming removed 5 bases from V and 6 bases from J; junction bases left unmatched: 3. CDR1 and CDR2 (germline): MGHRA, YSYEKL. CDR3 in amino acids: CASSSQGKTQYF. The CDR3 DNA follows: TGCGCCAGCAGCTCACAGGGGAAGACCCAGTACTTC.

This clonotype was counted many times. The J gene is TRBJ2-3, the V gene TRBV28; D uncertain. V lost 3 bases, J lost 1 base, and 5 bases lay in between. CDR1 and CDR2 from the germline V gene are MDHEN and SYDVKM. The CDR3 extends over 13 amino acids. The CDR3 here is CASSFLGTDTQYF. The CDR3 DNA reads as TGTGCCAGCAGTTTCCTGGGCACAGATACGCAGTATTTT.

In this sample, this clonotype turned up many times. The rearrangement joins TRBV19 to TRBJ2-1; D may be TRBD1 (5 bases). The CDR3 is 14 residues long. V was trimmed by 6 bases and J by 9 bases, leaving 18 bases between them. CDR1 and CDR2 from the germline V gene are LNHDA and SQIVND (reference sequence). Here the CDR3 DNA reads TGTGCCAGTAGGGACAAAAGGGGCCCGCGTGAGCAGTTCTTC. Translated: CASRDKRGPREQFF.